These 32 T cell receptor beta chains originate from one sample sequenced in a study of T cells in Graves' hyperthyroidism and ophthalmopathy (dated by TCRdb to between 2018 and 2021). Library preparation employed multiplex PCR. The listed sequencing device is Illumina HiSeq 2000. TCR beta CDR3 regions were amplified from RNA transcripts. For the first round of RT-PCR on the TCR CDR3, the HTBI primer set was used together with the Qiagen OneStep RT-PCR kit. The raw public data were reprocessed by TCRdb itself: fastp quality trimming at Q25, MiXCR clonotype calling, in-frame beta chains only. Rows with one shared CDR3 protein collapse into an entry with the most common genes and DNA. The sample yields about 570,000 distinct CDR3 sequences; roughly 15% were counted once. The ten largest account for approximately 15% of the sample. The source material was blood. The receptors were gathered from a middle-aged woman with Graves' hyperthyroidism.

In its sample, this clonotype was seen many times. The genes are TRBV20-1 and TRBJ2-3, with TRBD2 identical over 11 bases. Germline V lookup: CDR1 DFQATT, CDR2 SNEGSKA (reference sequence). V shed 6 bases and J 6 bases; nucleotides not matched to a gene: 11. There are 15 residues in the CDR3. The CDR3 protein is CSASMTSGIRDTQYF. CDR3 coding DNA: TGCAGTGCCAGCATGACTAGCGGGATTAGGGATACGCAGTATTTT.

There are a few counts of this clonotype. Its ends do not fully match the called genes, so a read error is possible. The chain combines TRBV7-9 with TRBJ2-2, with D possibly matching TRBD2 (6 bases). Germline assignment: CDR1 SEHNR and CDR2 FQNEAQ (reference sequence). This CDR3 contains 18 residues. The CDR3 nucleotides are TGTGCCGGCAGCTTGGAAGGGTTGGCTAGCGCGAACACCGGGGAGCTGTTTTTT. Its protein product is CAGSLEGLASANTGELFF.

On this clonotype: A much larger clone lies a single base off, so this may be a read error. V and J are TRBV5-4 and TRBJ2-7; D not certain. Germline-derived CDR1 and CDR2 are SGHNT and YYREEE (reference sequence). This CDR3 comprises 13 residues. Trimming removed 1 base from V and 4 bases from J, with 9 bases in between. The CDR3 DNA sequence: TGTGCCAGCAGCTTGTCCGCGGAGTACGAGCAGTACTTC. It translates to CASSLSAEYEQYF.

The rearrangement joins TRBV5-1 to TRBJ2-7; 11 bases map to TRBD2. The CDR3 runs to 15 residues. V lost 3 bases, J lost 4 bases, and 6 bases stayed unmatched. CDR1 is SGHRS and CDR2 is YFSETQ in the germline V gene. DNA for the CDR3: TGCGCCAGCAGCTCGGTGGGACTAGCGGATTACGAGCAGTACTTC. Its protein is CASSSVGLADYEQYF.

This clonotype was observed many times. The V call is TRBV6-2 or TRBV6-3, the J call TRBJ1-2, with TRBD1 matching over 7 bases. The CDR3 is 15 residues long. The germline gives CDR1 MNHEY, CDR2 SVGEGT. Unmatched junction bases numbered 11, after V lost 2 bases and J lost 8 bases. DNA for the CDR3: TGTGCCAGCAGTTACGCGATTACAGGGGTCCGCGGCTACACCTTC. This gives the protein CASSYAITGVRGYTF.

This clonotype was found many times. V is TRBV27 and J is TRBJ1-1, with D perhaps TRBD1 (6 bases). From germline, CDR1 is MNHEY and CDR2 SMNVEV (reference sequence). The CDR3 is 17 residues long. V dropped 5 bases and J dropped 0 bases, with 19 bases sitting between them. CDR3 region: CASSLFAGDLMNTEAFF. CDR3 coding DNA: TGTGCCAGCAGTCTCTTCGCAGGGGACCTAATGAACACTGAAGCTTTCTTT.

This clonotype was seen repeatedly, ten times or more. CDR3 amino acids: CASSYSRVGEQFF. CDR3 in DNA: TGTGCCAGCAGTTACTCGAGAGTGGGTGAGCAGTTCTTC. J is TRBJ2-1 and V is TRBV6-5, with D uncertain. Germline-derived CDR1 and CDR2 are MNHEY and SVGAGI. V gave up 0 bases and J gave up 9 bases, with 9 bases separating them. The CDR3 is 13 residues long.

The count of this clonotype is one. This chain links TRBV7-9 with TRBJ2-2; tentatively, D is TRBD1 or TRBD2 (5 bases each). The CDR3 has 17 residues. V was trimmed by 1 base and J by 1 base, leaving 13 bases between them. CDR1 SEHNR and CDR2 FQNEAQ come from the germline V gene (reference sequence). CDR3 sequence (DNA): TGTGCCAGCAGCTTAGTGATCAGGGACGGGAACACCGGGGAGCTGTTTTTT. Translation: CASSLVIRDGNTGELFF.

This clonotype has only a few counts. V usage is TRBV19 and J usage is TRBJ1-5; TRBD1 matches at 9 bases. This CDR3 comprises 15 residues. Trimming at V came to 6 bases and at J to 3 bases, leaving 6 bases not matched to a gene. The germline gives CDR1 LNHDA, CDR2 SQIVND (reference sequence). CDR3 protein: CASRQRQGDNQPQHF. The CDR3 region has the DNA TGTGCCAGTAGACAACGACAGGGGGACAATCAGCCCCAGCATTTT. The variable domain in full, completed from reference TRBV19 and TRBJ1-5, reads DGGITQSPKYLFRKEGQNVTLSCEQNLNHDAMYWYRQDPGQGLRLIYYSQIVNDFQKGDIAEGYSVSREKKESFPLTVTSAQKNPTAFYLCASRQRQGDNQPQHFGDGTRLSIL.

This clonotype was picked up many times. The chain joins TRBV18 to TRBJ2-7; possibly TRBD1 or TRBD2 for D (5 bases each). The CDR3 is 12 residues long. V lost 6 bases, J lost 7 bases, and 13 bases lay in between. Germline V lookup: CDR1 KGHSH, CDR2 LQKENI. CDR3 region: CASSGTLREQYF. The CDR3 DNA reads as TGTGCCAGCTCCGGGACCTTGAGGGAGCAGTACTTC.

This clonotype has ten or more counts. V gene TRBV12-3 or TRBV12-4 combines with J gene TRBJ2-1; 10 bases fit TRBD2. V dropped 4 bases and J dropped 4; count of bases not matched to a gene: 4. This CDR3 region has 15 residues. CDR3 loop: CASSWVTSGYNEQFF. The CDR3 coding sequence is TGTGCCAGCAGTTGGGTGACTAGCGGGTACAATGAGCAGTTCTTC.

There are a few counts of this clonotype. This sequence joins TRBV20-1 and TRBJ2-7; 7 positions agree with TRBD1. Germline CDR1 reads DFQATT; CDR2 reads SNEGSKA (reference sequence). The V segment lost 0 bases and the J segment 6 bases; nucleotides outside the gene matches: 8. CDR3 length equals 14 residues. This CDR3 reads CSARDQGGFGEQYF. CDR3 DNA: TGCAGTGCTAGAGATCAAGGGGGCTTCGGCGAGCAGTACTTC.

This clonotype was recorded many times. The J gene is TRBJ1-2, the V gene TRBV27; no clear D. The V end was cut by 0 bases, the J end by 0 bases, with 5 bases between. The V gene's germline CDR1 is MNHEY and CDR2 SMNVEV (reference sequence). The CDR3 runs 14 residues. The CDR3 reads CASSLSPANYGYTF. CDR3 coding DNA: TGTGCCAGCAGTTTATCGCCGGCTAACTATGGCTACACCTTC.

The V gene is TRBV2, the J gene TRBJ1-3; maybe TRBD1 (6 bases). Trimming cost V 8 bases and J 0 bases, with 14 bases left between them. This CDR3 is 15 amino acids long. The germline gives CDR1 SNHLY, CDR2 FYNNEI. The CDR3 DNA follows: TGTGCCAGCGGATTAGACAGGAGCTCTGGAAACACCATATATTTT. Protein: CASGLDRSSGNTIYF.

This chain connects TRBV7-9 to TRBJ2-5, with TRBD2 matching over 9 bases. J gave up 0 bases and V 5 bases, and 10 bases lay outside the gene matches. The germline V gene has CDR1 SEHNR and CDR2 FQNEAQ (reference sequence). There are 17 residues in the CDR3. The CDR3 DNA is TGTGCCAGCAGCCCTCCCCCCCTAGCGGGGTACCAAGAGACCCAGTACTTC. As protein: CASSPPPLAGYQETQYF.

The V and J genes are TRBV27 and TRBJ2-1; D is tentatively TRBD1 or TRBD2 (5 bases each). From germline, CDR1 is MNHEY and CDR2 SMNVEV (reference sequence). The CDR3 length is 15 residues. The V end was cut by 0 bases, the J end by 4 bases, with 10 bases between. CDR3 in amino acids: CASSLSPRGYNEQFF. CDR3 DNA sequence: TGTGCCAGCAGTTTATCCCCGAGGGGTTACAATGAGCAGTTCTTC.

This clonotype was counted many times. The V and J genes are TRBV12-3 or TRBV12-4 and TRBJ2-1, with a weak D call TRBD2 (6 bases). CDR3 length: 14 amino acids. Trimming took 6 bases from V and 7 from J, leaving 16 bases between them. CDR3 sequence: CASRGGHGTNEQFF. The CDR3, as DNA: TGTGCCAGCAGGGGAGGACACGGGACGAATGAGCAGTTCTTC.

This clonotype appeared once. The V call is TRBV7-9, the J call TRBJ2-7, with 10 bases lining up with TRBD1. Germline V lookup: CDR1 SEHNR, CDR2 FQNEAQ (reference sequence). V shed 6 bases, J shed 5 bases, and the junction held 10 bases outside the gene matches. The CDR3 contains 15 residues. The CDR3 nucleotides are TGTGCCAGCAGGGGTACCGGGACAGGGGCCAACGAGCAGTACTTC. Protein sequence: CASRGTGTGANEQYF.

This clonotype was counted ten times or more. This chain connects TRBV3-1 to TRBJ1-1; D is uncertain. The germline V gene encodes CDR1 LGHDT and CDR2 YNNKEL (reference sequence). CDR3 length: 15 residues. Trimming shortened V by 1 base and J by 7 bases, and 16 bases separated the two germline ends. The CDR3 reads CASSQVGVMRIEAFF. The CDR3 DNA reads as TGTGCCAGCAGCCAAGTTGGGGTAATGCGGATTGAAGCTTTCTTT. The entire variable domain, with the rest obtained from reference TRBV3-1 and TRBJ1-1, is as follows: DTAVSQTPKYLVTQMGNDKSIKCEQNLGHDTMYWYKQDSKKFLKIMFSYNNKELIINETVPNRFSPKSPDKAHLNLHINSLELGDSAVYFCASSQVGVMRIEAFFGQGTRLTVV.

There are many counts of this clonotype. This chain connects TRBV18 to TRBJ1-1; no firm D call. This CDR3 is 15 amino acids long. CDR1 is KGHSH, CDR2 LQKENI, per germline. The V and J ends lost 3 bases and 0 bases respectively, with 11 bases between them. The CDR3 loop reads CASSPSDFLNTEAFF. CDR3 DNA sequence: TGTGCCAGCTCACCTTCGGACTTTCTGAACACTGAAGCTTTCTTT.

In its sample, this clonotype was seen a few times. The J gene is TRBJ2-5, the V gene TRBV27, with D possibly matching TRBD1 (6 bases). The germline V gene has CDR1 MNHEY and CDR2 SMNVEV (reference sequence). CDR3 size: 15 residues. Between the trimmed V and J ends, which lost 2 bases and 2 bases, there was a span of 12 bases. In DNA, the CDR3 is TGTGCCAGCAGTTTAAGTAGGGGGATACAAGAGACCCAGTACTTC. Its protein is CASSLSRGIQETQYF.

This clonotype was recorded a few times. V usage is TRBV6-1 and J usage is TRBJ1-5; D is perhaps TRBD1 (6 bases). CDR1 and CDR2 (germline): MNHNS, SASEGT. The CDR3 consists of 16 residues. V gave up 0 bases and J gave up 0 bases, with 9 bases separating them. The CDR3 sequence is CASSEAGRGSNQPQHF. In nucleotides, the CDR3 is TGTGCCAGCAGTGAAGCGGGCAGGGGTAGCAATCAGCCCCAGCATTTT.

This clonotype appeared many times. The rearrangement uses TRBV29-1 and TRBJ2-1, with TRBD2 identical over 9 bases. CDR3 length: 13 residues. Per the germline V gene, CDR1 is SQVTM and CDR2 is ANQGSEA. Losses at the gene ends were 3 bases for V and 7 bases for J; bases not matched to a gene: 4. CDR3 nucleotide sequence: TGCAGCGTTGACCACGCGGGAGGGAATGAGCAGTTCTTC. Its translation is CSVDHAGGNEQFF.

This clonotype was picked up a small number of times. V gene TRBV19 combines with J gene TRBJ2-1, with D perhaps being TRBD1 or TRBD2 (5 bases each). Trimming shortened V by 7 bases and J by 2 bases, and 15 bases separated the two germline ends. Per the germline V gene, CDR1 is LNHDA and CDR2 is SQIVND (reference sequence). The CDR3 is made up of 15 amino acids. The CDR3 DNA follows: TGTGCCAGTACCCTAGGTGGGGGACCCTACAATGAGCAGTTCTTC. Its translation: CASTLGGGPYNEQFF.

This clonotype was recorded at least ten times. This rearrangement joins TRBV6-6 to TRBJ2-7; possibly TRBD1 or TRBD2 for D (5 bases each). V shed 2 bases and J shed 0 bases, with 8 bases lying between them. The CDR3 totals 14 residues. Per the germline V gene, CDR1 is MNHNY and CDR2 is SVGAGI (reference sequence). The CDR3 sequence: CASSYNGASYEQYF. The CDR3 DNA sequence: TGTGCCAGCAGTTACAACGGGGCCTCCTACGAGCAGTACTTC.

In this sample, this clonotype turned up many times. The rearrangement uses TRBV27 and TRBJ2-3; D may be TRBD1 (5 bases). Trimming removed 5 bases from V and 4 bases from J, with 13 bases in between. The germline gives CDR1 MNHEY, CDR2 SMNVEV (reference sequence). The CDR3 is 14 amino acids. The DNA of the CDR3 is TGTGCCAGCAGTCATATCAGGGTGTCAGATACGCAGTATTTT. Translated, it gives CASSHIRVSDTQYF.

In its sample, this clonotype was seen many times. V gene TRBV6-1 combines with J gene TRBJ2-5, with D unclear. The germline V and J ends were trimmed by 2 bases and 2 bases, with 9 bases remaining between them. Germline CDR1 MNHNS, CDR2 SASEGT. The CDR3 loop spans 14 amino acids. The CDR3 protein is CASSESSLQETQYF. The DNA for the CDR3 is TGTGCCAGCAGTGAAAGTTCTTTACAAGAGACCCAGTACTTC.

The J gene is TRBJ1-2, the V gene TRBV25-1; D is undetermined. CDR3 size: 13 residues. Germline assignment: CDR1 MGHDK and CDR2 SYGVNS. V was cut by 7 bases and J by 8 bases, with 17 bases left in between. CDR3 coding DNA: TGTGCCAGCATACGAGATGGAGGGCCCGGCTACACCTTC. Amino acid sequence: CASIRDGGPGYTF.

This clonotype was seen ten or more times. DNA of the CDR3: TGTGCCAGCTCACCACCGTATGGCGGCCCGGGGTACGAGCAGTACTTC. Residues: CASSPPYGGPGYEQYF. This rearrangement joins TRBV18 to TRBJ2-7, with D possibly matching TRBD2 (5 bases). Germline V gene sequence: CDR1 KGHSH, CDR2 LQKENI. The CDR3 spans 16 residues. V was pared by 0 bases and J by 4 bases, with 16 bases between.

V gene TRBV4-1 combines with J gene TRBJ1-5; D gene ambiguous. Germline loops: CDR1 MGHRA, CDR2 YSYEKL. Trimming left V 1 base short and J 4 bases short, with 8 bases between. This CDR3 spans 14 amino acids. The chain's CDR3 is CASSQGHGNQPQHF. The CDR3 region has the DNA TGCGCCAGCAGCCAAGGACATGGGAATCAGCCCCAGCATTTT.

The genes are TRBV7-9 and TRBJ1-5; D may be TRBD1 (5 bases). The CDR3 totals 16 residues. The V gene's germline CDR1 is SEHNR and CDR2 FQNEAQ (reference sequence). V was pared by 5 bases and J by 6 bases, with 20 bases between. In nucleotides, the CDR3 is TGTGCCAGCAGCGCGGGGACGGCCCTGGTTTCTCAGCCCCAGCATTTT. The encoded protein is CASSAGTALVSQPQHF.

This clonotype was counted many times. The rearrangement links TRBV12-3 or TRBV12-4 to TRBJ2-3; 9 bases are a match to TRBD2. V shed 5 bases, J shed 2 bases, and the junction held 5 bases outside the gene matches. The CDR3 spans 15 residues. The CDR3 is CASSEGLAYTDTQYF. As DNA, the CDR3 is TGTGCCAGCAGTGAGGGACTAGCCTACACAGATACGCAGTATTTT.